Following are 14 T cell receptor beta chains from one sample sequenced in a study of T cells in Graves' hyperthyroidism and ophthalmopathy. The CDR3 regions of TCR beta were amplified from RNA transcripts. The TCR CDR3 was amplified in a first-round RT-PCR using the HTBI primer set. Via MiXCR, TCRdb re-called the multiplex PCR reads, giving one row per CDR3 protein. This sample has under 350,000 distinct CDR3 sequences, with around 20% found just once. The sequenced sample consisted of blood. These receptors were collected from a woman aged 45-60 years with Graves' hyperthyroidism.

This clonotype was seen repeatedly, ten times or more. The rearrangement uses TRBV7-2 and TRBJ2-3, with 12 bases that match TRBD2. The CDR3 covers 17 residues. Germline values: CDR1 SGHTA, CDR2 FQGNSA. J gave up 4 bases and V 1 base, and 6 bases lay outside the gene matches. CDR3 DNA: TGTGCCAGCAGCTTAGTATCTAGCGGGAGGGATGCAGATACGCAGTATTTT. Protein: CASSLVSSGRDADTQYF.

Ten or more counts support this clonotype. CDR3 loop: CSARPGAGNIQYF. The CDR3 nucleotides read TGCAGTGCTAGACCCGGAGCGGGAAACATTCAGTACTTC. The V call is TRBV20-1, the J call TRBJ2-4; TRBD2 is a possible D gene (6 bases). Germline CDR1 is DFQATT and CDR2 is SNEGSKA (reference sequence). V shed 2 bases and J shed 6 bases, with 11 bases lying between them. The CDR3 is 13 residues long.

V gene TRBV6-1 combines with J gene TRBJ1-5; TRBD1 might be the D (5 bases). V lost 4 bases and J 4 bases, leaving 11 bases between the germline ends. The CDR3 totals 14 residues. Germline V gene data show CDR1 as MNHNS and CDR2 as SASEGT. The CDR3, as DNA: TGTGCCAGCAGTGCCGACAGTGGGAATCAGCCCCAGCATTTT. Its protein product is CASSADSGNQPQHF.

The chain joins TRBV14 to TRBJ1-4, with TRBD1 as a possible D gene (5 bases). Trimming removed 2 bases at V and 3 bases at J, with 16 bases between. This CDR3 has 17 amino acids. Germline V CDR1 and CDR2: SGHDN, FVKESK. The CDR3 loop is CASSQRQGTRANEKLFF. CDR3 nucleotide sequence: TGTGCCAGCAGCCAACGGCAGGGAACTAGGGCTAATGAAAAACTGTTTTTT.

This clonotype was observed at least ten times. The gene calls are TRBV4-1 and TRBJ1-1; D call uncertain. The CDR3 spans 13 residues. The germline V and J ends were trimmed by 3 bases and 0 bases, with 5 bases remaining between them. Germline V CDR1 and CDR2: MGHRA, YSYEKL. The CDR3 coding sequence is TGCGCCAGCAGCCAGTACATGAACACTGAAGCTTTCTTT. Amino acids: CASSQYMNTEAFF.

The table lists this clonotype with a few counts. This sequence joins TRBV7-8 and TRBJ1-2; the D gene is possibly TRBD1 (5 bases). The CDR3 has 15 amino acids. The V gene lost 4 bases and the J gene lost 0 bases, with 12 bases spanning the gap. Germline CDR1 SGHVS, CDR2 FQNEAQ. CDR3 loop: CASSSHRSPNYGYTF. The CDR3 nucleotides are TGTGCCAGCAGCTCGCACAGGTCTCCTAACTATGGCTACACCTTC.

This clonotype was seen at least ten times. The chain employs TRBV30 and TRBJ1-1; D is ambiguous. CDR1 and CDR2 from the germline V gene are GTSNPN and SVGIG (reference sequence). The CDR3 has 11 residues. Trimming took 3 bases from V and 6 from J, leaving 8 bases between them. The CDR3 DNA sequence: TGTGCCTGGAGCCCGGACGCTGAAGCTTTCTTT. Protein product: CAWSPDAEAFF. Full variable domain (outside the CDR3, taken from reference TRBV30 and TRBJ1-1): SQTIHQWPATLVQPVGSPLSLECTVEGTSNPNLYWYRQAAGRGLQLLFYSVGIGQISSEVPQNLSASRPQDRQFILSSKKLLLSDSGFYLCAWSPDAEAFFGQGTRLTVV.

The chain uses TRBV2 and TRBJ2-2; 9 bases align to TRBD2. This CDR3 comprises 17 residues. With 7 bases clipped from V and 1 base from J, the junction kept 10 bases outside the gene matches. The V gene's germline CDR1 is SNHLY and CDR2 FYNNEI. The CDR3 DNA reads as TGTGCCAGCACCTTCTCAGCGGGGGGACAGAACACCGGGGAGCTGTTTTTT. It yields the protein CASTFSAGGQNTGELFF.

The chain joins TRBV5-1 to TRBJ1-4; weak D call: TRBD1 (5 bases). Looked up from germline, CDR1 is SGHRS and CDR2 is YFSETQ. The germline V and J ends were trimmed by 5 bases and 3 bases, with 11 bases remaining between them. The CDR3 is 14 amino acids. CDR3 protein: CASSNQGSNEKLFF. CDR3 sequence (DNA): TGCGCCAGCAGTAATCAGGGATCTAATGAAAAACTGTTTTTT.

There are many counts of this clonotype. V and J are TRBV11-2 and TRBJ2-3; 7 bases are shared with TRBD2. The CDR3 contains 13 residues. V was clipped by 6 bases and J by 6 bases; unmatched bases: 6. The germline CDR1 and CDR2 sequences are SGHAT and FQNNGV. The CDR3 here is CASRRSGDDTQYF. CDR3 nucleotides: TGTGCCAGCAGACGCAGCGGGGACGATACGCAGTATTTT. The whole variable domain, remainder taken from reference TRBV11-2 and TRBJ2-3, is EAGVAQSPRYKIIEKRQSVAFWCNPISGHATLYWYQQILGQGPKLLIQFQNNGVVDDSQLPKDRFSAERLKGVDSTLKIQPAKLEDSAVYLCASRRSGDDTQYFGPGTRLTVL.

In its sample, this clonotype was seen a few times. The chain uses TRBV18 and TRBJ2-3; 8 bases fit TRBD1. From germline, CDR1 is KGHSH and CDR2 LQKENI. This CDR3 contains 14 residues. The V gene end was trimmed by 8 bases and the J gene end by 4 bases; junction bases not matched to a gene: 8. CDR3 protein: CASPQDRGPDTQYF. CDR3 DNA: TGTGCCAGCCCACAAGACAGGGGACCAGATACGCAGTATTTT.

This clonotype was recorded at least ten times. The chain recombines TRBV7-2 with TRBJ1-1, with D maybe TRBD1 (5 bases). This CDR3 comprises 14 residues. Trimming took 7 bases from V and 4 from J, leaving 16 bases between them. The germline gives CDR1 SGHTA, CDR2 FQGNSA. CDR3: CASTLQPGTTEAFF. DNA of the CDR3: TGTGCCAGCACCCTTCAACCAGGGACCACTGAAGCTTTCTTT.

In this sample, this clonotype turned up many times. The rearrangement joins TRBV28 to TRBJ1-2, with a possible D match to TRBD1 (6 bases). The CDR3 is made up of 13 amino acids. Trimming removed 6 bases at V and 8 bases at J, with 16 bases between. Per germline, CDR1 MDHEN and CDR2 SYDVKM. The CDR3: CASSNQQGRGYTF. CDR3 DNA: TGTGCCAGCAGCAACCAACAGGGTCGGGGCTACACCTTC.

This clonotype was counted many times. The chain employs TRBV28 and TRBJ2-7; 12 nucleotides align to TRBD2. The germline V gene encodes CDR1 MDHEN and CDR2 SYDVKM. The CDR3 covers 17 residues. The V gene end was trimmed by 2 bases and the J gene end by 2 bases; junction bases not matched to a gene: 7. The CDR3 DNA is TGTGCCAGCAGTTTAATACTAGCGGGAGGTAGTACCTACGAGCAGTACTTC. This encodes CASSLILAGGSTYEQYF.